Detailed here is one T cell receptor beta chain. Its antigen is not identified. This specimen comes from a study of T-cell memory formation after mild COVID-19. Whole-study context: The TCR clusters were mostly specific to one donor.

TCRdb reprocessed the 5' RACE reads via MiXCR and lists one record per CDR3 protein. The repertoire includes fewer than 350,000 distinct CDR3 sequences, less than 9.5% of them detected once, and 22% sits in the top ten. Broader study findings: SARS-CoV-2 specificity was not confirmed for second-wave clones peaking on day 37.

The sample was PBMCs or a T cell subset sorted from them (not recorded which). The receptor's source is a man aged 18 to 30 who had mild COVID-19 (a few samples of this study predate the infection). Cell type and time point are not known.

CDR3 DNA: TGTGCCAGCAGCCCCGGGTTGATCACAGATACGCAGTATTTT. Its translation is CASSPGLITDTQYF. The J gene is TRBJ2-3, the V gene TRBV7-2, with D uncertain. The germline V gene encodes CDR1 SGHTA and CDR2 FQGNSA. CDR3 size: 14 residues. V was pared by 5 bases and J by 2 bases, with 11 bases between.